The following is a T cell receptor beta chain sequence with its context. The data stem from a study of monozygotic twins with inflammatory bowel disease. TCRdb reprocessed the 5' RACE reads; each CDR3 protein has one entry and no DNA is given. There are some 400,000 distinct CDR3 sequences in the sample, with 2% to 3% held by the top ten. This CDR3 has 16 amino acids. Looked up from germline, CDR1 is LGHNA and CDR2 is YNFKEQ. The origin of this receptor is a human donor with ulcerative colitis or Crohn's disease, or a healthy co-twin of an affected twin (not recorded which). The J gene is TRBJ2-7, the V gene TRBV4-2. Material for sequencing was blood. The CDR3: CASSQEGSVSSYEQYF.